These T cell receptor beta chains were read from a single sample in a study of T cell responses to AZD1222 COVID-19 vaccine. TCRdb keeps only in-frame clones here, not all; method: immunoSEQ multiplex PCR. The sample holds some 72,000 clones; roughly nine tenths are singletons and the top ten take about 7.1%. The material was peripheral blood, obtained on day 0 of MenACWY control vaccination. These receptors were collected from an adult in good health. CDR3s include the opening cysteine and the closing phenylalanine or tryptophan. Fields, in order: V gene, clone size, D gene, J gene, CDR3 DNA, CDR3 protein. A D gene is named only where the DNA matches it firmly. Some rows mark clone size as missing; the rest say once, few, many or name a class of expanded clone.

TRBV5-6,-,-,TRBJ2-7,TGTGCCAGCAGCTTGACAGCCTCCTACGAGCAGTACTTC,CASSLTASYEQYF
TRBV9,-,-,TRBJ2-2,TGTGCCAGCAGCGTAGGAACAGGGCCGAACACCGGGGAGCTGTTTTTT,CASSVGTGPNTGELFF
TRBV27,-,-,TRBJ2-2,TGTGCCAGCAGTGCACAGGGATCCGGGGAGCTGTTTTTT,CASSAQGSGELFF
TRBV6-2/TRBV6-3,-,-,TRBJ2-3,TGTGCCAGCAGTTCGCAAGAGAGAGGCACGCAGTATTTT,CASSSQERGTQYF
TRBV29-1,few,-,TRBJ1-1,TGCAGCGTCCGCAATACTCGGAACACTGAAGCTTTCTTT,CSVRNTRNTEAFF
TRBV27,-,TRBD1,TRBJ1-1,TGTGCCAGCAGTTTATCCGGACAGGGGTATACTGAAGCTTTCTTT,CASSLSGQGYTEAFF
TRBV11-2,-,-,TRBJ2-2,TGTGCCAGCAGCTCTACTAGAGAAAGTTCCGGGGAGCTGTTTTTT,CASSSTRESSGELFF
TRBV28,-,TRBD2,TRBJ2-1,TGTGCCAGCAGTTTAACCGGGACTAGCGGGAGGCATGAGCAGTTCTTC,CASSLTGTSGRHEQFF
TRBV19,-,-,TRBJ1-5,TGTGCCAGTAGACCCGGCGGAGGGTTTAATCAGCCCCAGCATTTT,CASRPGGGFNQPQHF
TRBV6-6,-,TRBD1,TRBJ1-4,TGTGCCAGCACTTCGGGACAGGGGGATGAAAAACTGTTTTTT,CASTSGQGDEKLFF
TRBV6-5,-,-,TRBJ2-2,TGTGCCAGCAAGGGGGGACAAAACACCGGGGAGCTGTTTTTT,CASKGGQNTGELFF
TRBV2,once,TRBD1,TRBJ2-2,TGTGCCAGCACCGAGCAACCGGGACAGGGAAACACCGGGGAGCTGTTTTTT,CASTEQPGQGNTGELFF
TRBV4-3,-,TRBD2,TRBJ2-1,TGCGCCAGCAGCCAAGATCCGGGGCGAGCGGGAGATTTCAATGAGCAGTTCTTC,CASSQDPGRAGDFNEQFF
TRBV28,-,-,TRBJ2-6,TGTGCCAGCAGCCCGGGGACTGGGGCCAACGTCCTGACTTTC,CASSPGTGANVLTF
TRBV2,-,-,TRBJ2-7,TGTGCCAGCAGTGATCTAGTCGAAGATCGCGAGCAGTACTTC,CASSDLVEDREQYF
TRBV9,-,TRBD1,TRBJ2-1,TGTGCCAGCAGCGTATTGACAGGGTCGGCGAATGAGCAGTTCTTC,CASSVLTGSANEQFF
TRBV29-1,-,-,TRBJ2-3,TGCAGCGTAGCCGGGACAAAAAGCACAGATACGCAGTATTTT,CSVAGTKSTDTQYF
TRBV24-1,-,-,TRBJ2-3,TGTGCCACCAGTGGGAACGGGCTAGACACAGATACGCAGTATTTT,CATSGNGLDTDTQYF
TRBV25-1,-,-,TRBJ1-1,TGTGCCAGCAGTCTTAGTCTGGTAGGAGAAGCTTTCTTT,CASSLSLVGEAFF
TRBV4-3,-,-,TRBJ1-6,TGCGCCAGCAGCCAAGATAACACCTTAGCCCCCCTCCACTTT,CASSQDNTLAPLHF
TRBV25-1,-,-,TRBJ1-3,TGTGCCAGCAGTGAAAACCTCAGGGACTCTGGAAACACCATATATTTT,CASSENLRDSGNTIYF
TRBV6-2/TRBV6-3,-,TRBD1,TRBJ1-6,TGTGCCAGCAGTTCCCCCGGGACAGCTAAACCCCTCCACTTT,CASSSPGTAKPLHF
TRBV5-1,-,TRBD1,TRBJ2-1,TGCGCCAGCAGCTTGGGACAACTAACAGGGGGCCGGTACAATGAGCAGTTCTTC,CASSLGQLTGGRYNEQFF
TRBV15,once,-,TRBJ2-1,TGTGCCACCAGCAGAGAGCCTAAGCGGGCGACTTATAATGAGCAGTTCTTC,CATSREPKRATYNEQFF
TRBV19,-,TRBD1,TRBJ1-1,TGTGCCAGTAGTGAAAGGACAGGGGATTTGAACACTGAAGCTTTCTTT,CASSERTGDLNTEAFF
TRBV12-3/TRBV12-4,-,-,TRBJ1-1,TGTGCCAGCAGTTTTTCTTCTGAAGCTTTCTTT,CASSFSSEAFF
TRBV19,-,-,TRBJ2-3,TGTGCCAGTAGCTCCGCCCCGGGAACAGATACGCAGTATTTT,CASSSAPGTDTQYF
TRBV19,-,-,TRBJ1-5,TGTGCCAGTAGTTTCCAGGGCAATCAGCCCCAGCATTTT,CASSFQGNQPQHF
TRBV27,-,TRBD2,TRBJ2-7,TGTGCCAGCAGTTCTTCCGGGACTAGCGGTTTTTCCTACGAGCAGTACTTC,CASSSSGTSGFSYEQYF